One TCR beta chain is described in this entry. As yet, its antigen is unknown. The CDR3 extends over 20 amino acids. Trimming pared 1 base from V and 4 bases from J, leaving 29 bases between. Germline V gene data show CDR1 as SGHVS and CDR2 as FNYEAQ. This record belongs to a study of cytomegalovirus exposure and HLA in healthy donors. Study-level points and caveats: Rarity marked most TCR sequences, yet some public TCRs occurred in many donors. For cytomegalovirus status, the classifier reportedly gave diagnoses with high specificity and sensitivity.

Donors came from a validation cohort of approximately 110 subjects, distinct from the first 666-subject cohort. The data were produced by immunoSEQ multiplex PCR, yet TCRdb's version contains in-frame clones alone and is incomplete. The table records about 110,000 clones, roughly 95% of them present only once. The TCR comes from a woman aged 18-29 years in good health and CMV-seronegative. What was sequenced was PBMCs. This sequence joins TRBV7-6 and TRBJ2-7, with a tentative D call TRBD1 (6 bases). The CDR3, as DNA: TGTGCCAGCAGCTTAGGACAAGCCCTTCCAGGGACAACAGGGATTTACGAGCAGTACTTC. Translating it yields CASSLGQALPGTTGIYEQYF.